This T cell receptor beta chain originates from a study of radiation and T cells in renal cell carcinoma (dated by TCRdb to the early 2020s). In terms of the full investigation: In total, 50 to 60 samples, comprising approximately 25 tumors and some 27 peripheral blood samples, were subjected to TCR beta sequencing. Across all 50 or so samples, around 4,000,000 unique CDR3 nucleotide sequences, encoding 2,658,974 unique CDR3 amino acid sequences, were identified.

The sample's time point, from its label and the paper: tumor resected at nephrectomy. What this sample's treatment or condition label stands for: 15 Gy SBRT to primary tumor, nephrectomy 4 weeks later. The samples were drawn from a clinical trial, where primary renal cell carcinomas were treated with 15 Gy of stereotactic body radiation therapy and then removed by nephrectomy 4 weeks afterward. Every patient had renal cell carcinoma of clear cell pathology. Tumors were dissociated mechanically, digested with collagenase/hyaluronidase at 37 degrees C, processed in gentleMACS C tubes, and stored in liquid nitrogen. Genomic DNA for TCR sequencing was prepared using the QIAamp DNA Blood Mini Kit (Qiagen). The analyses included just those samples that passed every quality control check. This clone was recorded a few times. This receptor's antigen is unknown. Base qualities are not recorded, but no much larger clone differs from it by a single base.

TCR beta libraries were generated from genomic DNA with the immunoSEQ kit, following the manufacturer's recommendations. Library preparation used a first multiplex PCR with proprietary primers, then a second PCR adding unique barcodes, with bead cleanups after each round. Each sample batch included a kit-provided positive control reaction and a negative control reaction. The final libraries were assessed on an Agilent 4200 TapeStation D1000 ScreenTape, pooled by volume, and quantified by qPCR. Sequencing was performed on an Illumina NextSeq500 with a MidOutput 150-cycle cartridge, and 156 Read1 and 15 Index1 cycles were run with kit custom primers. The pooled library was loaded at around 1.1 pM with around 20% PhiX control spiked in. The published analysis was carried out like this. The vendor-processed data were analyzed in R, and a clonotype was defined as all T cells that share the same CDR3 nucleotide sequence. In the clone abundance analyses, frequencies in each sample were normalized to that sample's 10,000 most abundant clones. Public T cell clones, which averaged fewer than five per sample, were removed prior to analysis. The dominant motif analysis was done with ImmunoMap using the PAM10 matrix, a gap penalty of 30, and a homology threshold of 0.3, and motifs with a cumulative frequency of at least 0.01 were considered dominant. A difference in abundance of at least 32-fold between compartments was used to define tumor-enriched and baseline blood-enriched clonotypes. Tumor-blood repertoire similarity was measured with the Baroni-Urbani and Buser coefficient, and group comparisons used two-tailed Wilcoxon tests in R. Drawn from immuneACCESS, this table holds only the in-frame rearrangements with V and J called that TCRdb kept. Clones are partly lost; checked studies trace under half to an unresolved V gene and leave the rest unexplained. V and J calls plus clone size are reproduced from that table; the DNA served to infer D and trimming. The sample table lists around 20,000 clones, about half of them with a count of one. The ten largest account for approximately 16% of the sample.

Summary of the overall study and its limitations: Irradiated tumors contained more dominant CDR3 motifs, and these motifs occupied a larger share of the repertoire than in control tumors. Higher TCR clonality was observed in irradiated tumors than in controls, with an average of about 50% of the repertoire accounted for by the top 100 clonotypes, compared with around 40% in nephrectomy-only tumors. Because no pretreatment tumor biopsies were available, whether clonotypes were present in the tumor at baseline could not be determined. The single-armed trial design could not address effects of radiation dose or scheduling on the TCR repertoire. An increase in top tumor clonotypes in blood was observed from baseline to 2 weeks post-radiation, followed by contraction by 4 weeks, which was taken to suggest transient expansion of tumor-resident clones. Because only small tumor regions of approximately 1 g were available, intratumoral heterogeneity was not captured.

CDR1 and CDR2 (LNHDA, SQIVND) derive from the germline V gene (reference sequence). Trimming at the junction amounts to 3 bases on V and 1 base on J, and the germline ends lie 12 bases apart. The CDR3 runs 15 residues from the cysteine to the phenylalanine. The DNA shown is the 45-base CDR3, in frame from base 1. The source of this sequence is a woman between 50 and 59 years old with renal cell carcinoma. The input for sequencing was tumor tissue, taken from a patient whose treatment included radiotherapy and nephrectomy. The sequence links TRBV19 to TRBJ1-1; a weak D assignment points to TRBD1 (5 bases agree). The CDR3 here reads CASSMRERGNTEAFF. The DNA reads TGTGCCAGTAGTATGCGGGAGAGGGGGAACACTGAAGCTTTCTTT.